These 22 T cell receptor beta chains originate from one sample sequenced in a study of response to subunit inactivated influenza vaccine. Using its own MiXCR run on the RT-PCR reads, TCRdb lists one record per CDR3 protein. The sample consists of around 790,000 distinct CDR3 sequences, 21% of them appearing once. Here the sequenced sample was PBMCs from blood, taken 5 to 6 days after vaccination. All receptors derive from a man in his fifties or sixties who received an inactivated influenza vaccine.

This clonotype was observed many times. The chain recombines TRBV7-9 with TRBJ1-4, with 7 positions matching TRBD1. Per germline, CDR1 SEHNR and CDR2 FQNEAQ (reference sequence). Trimming cost V 2 bases and J 8 bases; bases outside gene matches: 5. The CDR3 is made up of 14 amino acids. This CDR3 reads CASSLRQGGEKLFF. The DNA for the CDR3 is TGTGCCAGCAGCTTAAGACAGGGTGGAGAAAAACTGTTTTTT.

This clonotype has only a few counts. This chain connects TRBV7-9 to TRBJ2-5; D is unclear. V lost 5 bases to trimming and J lost 5 bases, with 12 bases between them. The V gene's germline CDR1 is SEHNR and CDR2 FQNEAQ (reference sequence). CDR3 size: 13 residues. In nucleotides, the CDR3 is TGTGCCAGCAGCGACAACGTCCTGGAGACCCAGTACTTC. Protein product: CASSDNVLETQYF.

In this sample, this clonotype turned up a few times. V usage is TRBV24-1 and J usage is TRBJ2-1, with TRBD2 matching 13 bases. Germline V lookup: CDR1 KGHDR, CDR2 SFDVKD. CDR3 size: 16 residues. J lost 8 bases, V lost 4 bases, and 7 bases had no gene match. CDR3 sequence reads: CATSEWGTSGEDEQFF. The CDR3, as DNA: TGTGCCACCAGTGAGTGGGGGACTAGCGGGGAGGATGAGCAGTTCTTC.

This clonotype was found a few times. The chain combines TRBV5-1 with TRBJ2-6; tentatively, D is TRBD1 (5 bases). CDR1 and CDR2 from the germline V gene are SGHRS and YFSETQ. V gave up 4 bases and J gave up 6 bases, with 11 bases separating them. There are 14 residues in the CDR3. CDR3 amino acids: CASSTGTVANVLTF. The CDR3 nucleotides read TGCGCCAGCAGCACAGGAACGGTGGCCAACGTCCTGACTTTC.

The chain links TRBV4-3 to TRBJ2-1; D gene unclear. Trimming stripped 1 base from V and 0 bases from J, with 7 bases between. The CDR3 is 15 residues long. Germline CDR1 LGHNA, CDR2 YSLEER. In DNA, the CDR3 is TGCGCCAGCAGCCAAGGCCAGGACTCCTACAATGAGCAGTTCTTC. Its protein is CASSQGQDSYNEQFF.

V gene TRBV20-1 combines with J gene TRBJ2-1; D call uncertain. Between the trimmed V and J ends, which lost 2 bases and 0 bases, there was a span of 14 bases. The germline V gene has CDR1 DFQATT and CDR2 SNEGSKA (reference sequence). The CDR3 spans 16 residues. Written as DNA, the CDR3 is TGCAGTGCTAGAATCGTAACCGCCAGCTCCTACAATGAGCAGTTCTTC. It translates to CSARIVTASSYNEQFF.

The chain employs TRBV7-2 and TRBJ2-7; TRBD2 agrees at 10 bases. The CDR3 has 15 amino acids. Germline trimming cut 8 bases from V and 2 bases from J; bases unmatched to any gene: 9. Germline loops: CDR1 SGHTA, CDR2 FQGNSA. The DNA of the CDR3 is TGTGCCAGCGGACCGAGCGGGGGGGTTCCCTACGAGCAGTACTTC. Translation: CASGPSGGVPYEQYF.

This clonotype was found a few times. This chain links TRBV5-1 with TRBJ2-1; D unclear. This CDR3 contains 14 residues. Germline-derived CDR1 and CDR2 are SGHRS and YFSETQ. V lost 5 bases and J lost 3, with 12 bases in between. CDR3 sequence reads: CASRMEPNYNEQFF. CDR3 in DNA: TGCGCCAGCAGAATGGAGCCCAACTACAATGAGCAGTTCTTC.

This clonotype was found many times. The V call is TRBV10-3, the J call TRBJ2-5; no firm D call. Trimming cost V 0 bases and J 0 bases, with 8 bases left between them. Germline lookup yields CDR1 ENHRY and CDR2 SYGVKD. The CDR3 runs to 15 residues. The CDR3 protein is CAISESTSYQETQYF. For the CDR3, the DNA is TGTGCCATCAGTGAGTCGACGTCGTACCAAGAGACCCAGTACTTC.

This chain links TRBV6-6 with TRBJ2-2; D not resolved. V lost 5 bases, J lost 4 bases, and 8 bases lay in between. The CDR3 sequence is 13 residues long. Germline V gene lookup returns CDR1 MNHNY and CDR2 SVGAGI (reference sequence). As DNA, the CDR3 is TGTGCCAGCAGTCCCCAGACCACCGGGGAGCTGTTTTTT. Translating gives CASSPQTTGELFF.

The gene calls are TRBV18 and TRBJ2-5; the D gene is possibly TRBD1 (5 bases). Per the germline V gene, CDR1 is KGHSH and CDR2 is LQKENI. The CDR3 extends over 13 amino acids. V lost 2 bases and J 9 bases, leaving 13 bases between the germline ends. The CDR3 region is CASSPSLEQAQYF. The DNA for the CDR3 is TGTGCCAGCTCACCAAGTCTGGAACAGGCCCAGTACTTC.

The rearrangement joins TRBV4-3 to TRBJ2-4, with D perhaps matching TRBD1 (5 bases). The ends were cut back, 1 base at V and 0 bases at J, with 10 bases in the middle. The CDR3 covers 16 residues. CDR1 LGHNA and CDR2 YSLEER come from the germline V gene. In DNA form, the CDR3 reads TGCGCCAGCAGCCAAGGGGGCCAACTAGCCAAAAACATTCAGTACTTC. Its translation is CASSQGGQLAKNIQYF.

The V and J genes are TRBV27 and TRBJ2-2, with 10 nucleotides matching TRBD2. V was clipped by 7 bases and J by 1 base; unmatched bases: 15. Germline CDR1 reads MNHEY; CDR2 reads SMNVEV (reference sequence). This CDR3 is 19 amino acids long. CDR3 sequence: CASTRRRAIAGGNTGELFF. In DNA, the CDR3 is TGTGCCAGCACCAGGAGGAGGGCCATAGCGGGGGGGAACACCGGGGAGCTGTTTTTT.

This clonotype was counted between two and nine times. The CDR3 sequence is CASSYPNNRTGRREKLFF. The CDR3 region has the DNA TGTGCCAGCAGTTACCCTAACAATCGGACAGGGCGGAGAGAAAAACTGTTTTTT. V usage is TRBV6-5 and J usage is TRBJ1-4; TRBD1 aligns across 8 bases. The CDR3 is 18 amino acids. J lost 8 bases, V lost 2 bases, and 16 bases had no gene match. CDR1 MNHEY and CDR2 SVGAGI come from the germline V gene.

Points on this clonotype: Relative to the germline gene, one junction end is altered; a read error may explain this. V gene TRBV20-1 combines with J gene TRBJ2-5; weak D call: TRBD2 (5 bases). This CDR3 has 13 residues. Germline V lookup: CDR1 DFQATT, CDR2 SNEGSKA (reference sequence). The CDR3 coding sequence is TGCAGTACTAGAGATGTAAATCAAGAGACCCAGTACTTC. It encodes CSTRDVNQETQYF.

This clonotype was seen only a few times. The genes are TRBV7-9 and TRBJ1-4; D is undetermined. Germline CDR1 SEHNR, CDR2 FQNEAQ (reference sequence). The CDR3 contains 15 residues. V was trimmed by 2 bases and J by 7 bases, leaving 14 bases between them. CDR3 bases: TGTGCCAGCAGCTTAACTCTCGGGAATGGTGAAAAACTGTTTTTT. Translation: CASSLTLGNGEKLFF.

V gene TRBV7-2 combines with J gene TRBJ2-3; tentative D call: TRBD2 (5 bases). V lost 5 bases and J 5 bases, leaving 20 bases between the germline ends. This CDR3 has 16 residues. Looked up from germline, CDR1 is SGHTA and CDR2 is FQGNSA. The CDR3 DNA follows: TGTGCCAGCAGCCCCCCGGACTCAATCCGGGGAGATACGCAGTATTTT. It specifies CASSPPDSIRGDTQYF.

V and J are TRBV7-9 and TRBJ1-2, with a possible D match to TRBD1 (6 bases). The V end lost 5 bases, the J end lost 4 bases, and 17 bases lay between the germline ends. The CDR3 is 15 residues long. The germline V gene has CDR1 SEHNR and CDR2 FQNEAQ (reference sequence). This CDR3 reads CASSDILQGSYGYTF. CDR3 sequence (DNA): TGTGCCAGCAGCGACATCCTACAGGGTTCCTATGGCTACACCTTC.

This clonotype turned up a few times. The chain uses TRBV7-9 and TRBJ2-7, with D tentatively TRBD2 (6 bases). The V end was cut by 1 base, the J end by 12 bases, with 13 bases between. CDR1 SEHNR and CDR2 FQNEAQ come from the germline V gene (reference sequence). The CDR3 is 12 residues long. The CDR3 DNA is TGTGCCAGCAGCTTAGTTGGCGGGACTCGGTACTTC. Encoded protein: CASSLVGGTRYF.

This clonotype has more than one count but fewer than ten. V usage is TRBV5-1 and J usage is TRBJ2-2, with D possibly matching TRBD1 (5 bases). The CDR3 contains 16 residues. Germline V gives CDR1 SGHRS, CDR2 YFSETQ. V was shortened by 0 bases and J by 6 bases, with 15 bases between the two germline ends. The CDR3 nucleotides are TGCGCCAGCAGCTTGGAGGTCAGGGATTGGCCCGGGGAGCTGTTTTTT. Translation gives CASSLEVRDWPGELFF.

This chain connects TRBV7-2 to TRBJ1-5, with a tentative D call TRBD1 (5 bases). Germline V CDR1 and CDR2: SGHTA, FQGNSA. The CDR3 totals 14 residues. The V gene lost 0 bases and the J gene lost 9 bases, with 12 bases spanning the gap. The CDR3, as DNA: TGTGCCAGCAGCTTAGCCGGGGGGTCGTGGCCCCAGCATTTT. Translation gives CASSLAGGSWPQHF.

V and J are TRBV20-1 and TRBJ1-5; D not resolved. The CDR3 covers 13 residues. Germline-derived CDR1 and CDR2 are DFQATT and SNEGSKA (reference sequence). V lost 1 base, J lost 7 bases, and 11 bases lay in between. Here the CDR3 DNA reads TGCAGTGCTAGAGTTTCAGAGGAACAGCCCCAGCATTTT. Protein: CSARVSEEQPQHF.